This T cell receptor beta chain is from a study of T cell repertoires in cytomegalovirus infection. Study results and limitations: Dominating the ex vivo response were TCR beta clonotypes that were CMV-specific and HLA-C-restricted.

This clonotype was observed a handful of times. What it binds is not known. TCRdb analysed the reads with MiXCR anew, one entry per CDR3 protein. The table records under 250,000 distinct CDR3 sequences, 6.5% of them present only once. Trimming cost V 5 bases and J 1 base; bases outside gene matches: 9. The germline V gene has CDR1 LNHDA and CDR2 SQIVND (reference sequence). This CDR3 comprises 17 residues. The V call is TRBV19, the J call TRBJ2-2; 8 bases map to TRBD1. The specimen sequenced was PBMCs. The sequence came from a human donor in good health (CMV status not recorded). Some clones in this sample may be carry-over from other donors' samples. The CDR3 loop reads CASSPGQGVGNTGELFF. CDR3 nucleotides: TGTGCCAGTAGTCCCGGACAGGGTGTCGGGAACACCGGGGAGCTGTTTTTT.